This T cell receptor (beta chain) was sequenced in a study of shared clonotypes between healthy human individuals. Study-wide context: Three plates were used per donor for CD4 naive, three for CD4 memory, two for CD8 naive and one for CD8 memory.

Study conclusions and caveats: Generation probabilities were higher for clonotypes shared across all four sorted-subset donors than for unshared ones.

Only CD45RO-negative cells positively selected for CCR7 counted as naive CD8 cells, so terminally differentiated effector memory CD45RA+ cells were excluded. Each sample came from a Caucasian adult donor living in Nashville, Tennessee. V trimming: 4 bases; J trimming: 0 bases; junction bases outside the gene matches: 4. The CDR3 has 15 residues. Germline V gene lookup returns CDR1 SGHNT and CDR2 YYREEE (reference sequence). A note on this clone: The antigen is not known.

An assay was performed, and its level was deep. Assay used: immunoSEQ multiplex PCR; TCRdb lists only in-frame clones, some missing. The table has about 2.1 million clones, 93% seen once; the top ten hold more than 1.5%. The sequencing input was naive CD8+ T cells from PBMCs. The clonotype originates from a man between 18 and 29 years old in good health. Some clones in this sample may be carry-over from other donors' samples. The J gene is TRBJ2-1, the V gene TRBV5-4; 7 bases map to TRBD2. CDR3 nucleotide sequence: TGTGCCAGCAGCGCACGCGGGGGCTCCTACAATGAGCAGTTCTTC. This gives the protein CASSARGGSYNEQFF.